This TCR beta chain originates from a study of preoperative IRX-2 immunotherapy in early breast cancer. Treatment in this sample: preoperative locoregional IRX-2 cytokine immunotherapy. Germline V gene lookup returns CDR1 SGHRS and CDR2 YFSETQ. The CDR3 is 14 amino acids. V was clipped by 7 bases and J by 5 bases, with 16 bases between them. Assay used: immunoSEQ multiplex PCR; TCRdb lists only in-frame clones, some missing. The table has under 35,000 clones, under 90% seen once. V gene TRBV5-1 combines with J gene TRBJ2-1, with D uncertain. The origin of this receptor is a human donor with breast cancer. The specimen was collected from a patient treated with IRX-2 immunotherapy. The CDR3 sequence is CASQTTWGNNEQFF. The CDR3 nucleotides read TGCGCCAGCCAAACGACTTGGGGAAACAATGAGCAGTTCTTC.